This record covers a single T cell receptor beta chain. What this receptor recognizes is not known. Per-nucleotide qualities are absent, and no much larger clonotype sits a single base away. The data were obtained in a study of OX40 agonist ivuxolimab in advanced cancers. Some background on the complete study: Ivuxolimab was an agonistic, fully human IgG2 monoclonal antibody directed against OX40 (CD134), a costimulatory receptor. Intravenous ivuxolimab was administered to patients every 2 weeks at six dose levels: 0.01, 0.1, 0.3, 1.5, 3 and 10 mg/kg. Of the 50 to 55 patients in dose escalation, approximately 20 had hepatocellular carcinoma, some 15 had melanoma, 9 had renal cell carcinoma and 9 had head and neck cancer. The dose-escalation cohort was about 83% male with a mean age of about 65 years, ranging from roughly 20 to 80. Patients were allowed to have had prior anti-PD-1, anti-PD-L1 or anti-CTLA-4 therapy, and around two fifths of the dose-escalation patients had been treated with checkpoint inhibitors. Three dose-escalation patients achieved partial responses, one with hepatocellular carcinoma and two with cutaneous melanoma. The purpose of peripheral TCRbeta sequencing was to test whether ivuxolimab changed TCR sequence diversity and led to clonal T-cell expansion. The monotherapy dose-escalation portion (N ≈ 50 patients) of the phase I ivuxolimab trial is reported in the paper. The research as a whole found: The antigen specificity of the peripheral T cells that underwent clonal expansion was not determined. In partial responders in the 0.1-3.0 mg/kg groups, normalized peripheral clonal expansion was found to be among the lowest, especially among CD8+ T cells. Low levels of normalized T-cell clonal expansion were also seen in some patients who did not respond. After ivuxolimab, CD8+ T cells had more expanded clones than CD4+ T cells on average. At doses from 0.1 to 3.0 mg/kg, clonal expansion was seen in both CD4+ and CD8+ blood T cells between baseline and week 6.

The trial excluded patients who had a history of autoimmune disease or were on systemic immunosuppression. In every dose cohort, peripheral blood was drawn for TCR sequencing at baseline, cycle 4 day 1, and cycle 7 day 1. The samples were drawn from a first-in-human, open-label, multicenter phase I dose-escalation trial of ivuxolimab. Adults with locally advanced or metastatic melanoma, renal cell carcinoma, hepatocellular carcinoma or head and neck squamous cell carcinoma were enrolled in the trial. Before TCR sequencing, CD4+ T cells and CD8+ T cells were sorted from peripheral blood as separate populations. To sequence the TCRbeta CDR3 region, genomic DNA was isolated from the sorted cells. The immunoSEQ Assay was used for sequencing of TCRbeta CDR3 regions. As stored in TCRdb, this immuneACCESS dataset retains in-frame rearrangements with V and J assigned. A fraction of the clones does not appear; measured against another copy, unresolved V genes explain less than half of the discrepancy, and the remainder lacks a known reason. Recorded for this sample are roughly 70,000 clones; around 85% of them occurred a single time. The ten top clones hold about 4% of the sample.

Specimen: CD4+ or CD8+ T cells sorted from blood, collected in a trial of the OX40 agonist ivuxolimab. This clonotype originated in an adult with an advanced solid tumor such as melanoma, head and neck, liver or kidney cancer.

Here is the DNA: TGCGCCAGCAGCTTGGGATCGGGCGGTACTGAAGCTTTCTTT. It translates to CASSLGSGGTEAFF. The V and J segments used are TRBV5-1 and TRBJ1-1; confidence is insufficient to name the D gene. Between the V and J ends, shortened by 0 bases and 5 bases respectively, the junction contains 11 bases. Taken from the germline V gene, the CDR1 and CDR2 loops are SGHRS and YFSETQ. From the cysteine through the phenylalanine, the CDR3 covers 14 amino acids. CDR3 DNA is the only sequence kept; it has 42 bases, read in frame from the first base.